This paragraph reports one TCR beta chain. The data stem from a study of blood T cell repertoires in COVID-19. This CDR3 contains 14 residues. From germline, CDR1 is MNHEY and CDR2 SVGEGT. V was pared by 2 bases and J by 5 bases, with 4 bases of the junction left unmatched. The table came from immunoSEQ multiplex PCR; TCRdb's copy has only in-frame clones and leaves some out. The sample lists roughly 170,000 clones, roughly 80% occurring once. The rearrangement uses TRBV6-2 or TRBV6-3 and TRBJ2-5; TRBD1 agrees at 8 bases. The receptor comes from a human donor in a cohort sampled during active COVID-19. Sequencing used peripheral blood. The CDR3 DNA sequence: TGTGCCAGCAGTTACGACAGGGGTAAGGAGACCCAGTACTTC. Translated: CASSYDRGKETQYF.